This T cell receptor (beta chain) was recovered during a study of blood T cell repertoires in COVID-19. Turning to the study itself: COVID-19 samples from acute and convalescent phases originated in the United States, Italy and Spain.

CDR1 is SGDLS and CDR2 is YYNGEE in the germline V gene. CDR3 size: 15 residues. Trimming cost V 0 bases and J 4 bases, with 13 bases left between them. Study processing details: Amplification with reference gene primers provided the estimates of nucleated cell counts. Some clones are missing from TCRdb's copy, which holds only in-frame ones; the method was immunoSEQ multiplex PCR. V and J calls and clone size follow that table, whereas D and trimming were derived from the DNA. The sample contains 300,000 to 400,000 clones, around nine tenths of which appear only once. The source is a woman in her seventies with COVID-19, enrolled during active disease. Sequenced input: peripheral blood. The chain joins TRBV9 to TRBJ1-2, with D tentatively TRBD1 (6 bases). CDR3 amino acids: CASSVEGTTVYGYTF. CDR3 coding DNA: TGTGCCAGCAGCGTAGAGGGGACAACGGTCTATGGCTACACCTTC.